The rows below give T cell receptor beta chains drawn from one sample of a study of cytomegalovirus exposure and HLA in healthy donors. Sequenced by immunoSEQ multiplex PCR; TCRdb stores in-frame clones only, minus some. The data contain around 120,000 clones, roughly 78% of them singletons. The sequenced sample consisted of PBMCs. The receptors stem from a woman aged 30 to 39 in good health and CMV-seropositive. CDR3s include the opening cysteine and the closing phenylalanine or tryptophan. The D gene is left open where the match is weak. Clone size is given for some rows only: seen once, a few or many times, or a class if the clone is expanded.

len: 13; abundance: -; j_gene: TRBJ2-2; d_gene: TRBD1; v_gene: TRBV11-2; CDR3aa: CASSFGQAGELFF; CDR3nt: TGTGCCAGCAGTTTCGGACAGGCCGGGGAGCTGTTTTTT
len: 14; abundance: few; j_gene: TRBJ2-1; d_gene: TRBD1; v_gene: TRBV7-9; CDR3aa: CASSLADRGNEQFF; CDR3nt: TGTGCCAGCAGCTTGGCGGACAGGGGCAATGAGCAGTTCTTC
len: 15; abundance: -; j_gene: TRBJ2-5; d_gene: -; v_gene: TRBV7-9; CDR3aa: CASSYSGSLKETQYF; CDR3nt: TGTGCCAGCAGCTACAGCGGGTCCTTAAAAGAGACCCAGTACTTC
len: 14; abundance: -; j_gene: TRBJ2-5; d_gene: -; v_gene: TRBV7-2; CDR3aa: CASSLASAVETQYF; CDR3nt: TGTGCCAGCAGCTTAGCGTCAGCGGTTGAGACCCAGTACTTC
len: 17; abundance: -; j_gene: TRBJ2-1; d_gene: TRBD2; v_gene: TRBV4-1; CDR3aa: CASSQGQGLAGWDEQFF; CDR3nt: TGCGCCAGCAGCCAGGGCCAAGGACTAGCGGGGTGGGATGAGCAGTTCTTC
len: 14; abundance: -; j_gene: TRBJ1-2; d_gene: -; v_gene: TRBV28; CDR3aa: CASSLSDRGYGYTF; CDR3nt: TGTGCCAGCAGTTTATCCGACAGAGGCTATGGCTACACCTTC
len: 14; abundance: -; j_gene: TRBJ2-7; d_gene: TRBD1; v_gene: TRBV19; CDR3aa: CASSIVGQVGEQYF; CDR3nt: TGTGCCAGTAGTATCGTGGGACAGGTCGGCGAGCAGTACTTC
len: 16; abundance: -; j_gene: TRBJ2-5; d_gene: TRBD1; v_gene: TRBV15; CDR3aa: CATSRAIDRGQETQYF; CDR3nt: TGTGCCACCAGCAGAGCCATCGACAGGGGGCAAGAGACCCAGTACTTC
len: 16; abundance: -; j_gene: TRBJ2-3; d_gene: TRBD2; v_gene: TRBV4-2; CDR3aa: CASSQDGTSGLETQYF; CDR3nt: TGTGCCAGCAGCCAAGATGGGACTAGCGGGTTAGAGACGCAGTATTTT
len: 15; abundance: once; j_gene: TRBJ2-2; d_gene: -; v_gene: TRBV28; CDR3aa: CASSLAGAVTGELFF; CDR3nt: TGTGCCAGCAGTTTAGCGGGGGCGGTCACCGGGGAGCTGTTTTTT
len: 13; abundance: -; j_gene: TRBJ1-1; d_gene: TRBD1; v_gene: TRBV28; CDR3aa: CASGPGQDNLAFF; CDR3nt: TGTGCCAGCGGCCCCGGACAGGATAACTTAGCTTTCTTT
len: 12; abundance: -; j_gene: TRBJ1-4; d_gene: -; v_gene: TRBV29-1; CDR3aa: CSVEESTDKVFF; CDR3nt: TGCAGCGTTGAAGAGTCGACAGACAAGGTGTTTTTT
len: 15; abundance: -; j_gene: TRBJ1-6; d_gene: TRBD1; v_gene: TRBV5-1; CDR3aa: CASSLVWTGNSPLHF; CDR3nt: TGCGCCAGCAGCTTGGTGTGGACAGGAAATTCACCCCTCCACTTT
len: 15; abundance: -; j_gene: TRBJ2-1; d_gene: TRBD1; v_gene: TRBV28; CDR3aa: CASSFGQVLLGEQFF; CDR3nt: TGTGCCAGCAGTTTCGGACAGGTCTTACTAGGGGAGCAGTTCTTC
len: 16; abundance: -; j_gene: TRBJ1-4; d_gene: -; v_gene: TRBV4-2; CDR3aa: CASSQPLQGVGEKLFF; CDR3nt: TGTGCCAGCAGCCAACCCCTCCAGGGTGTTGGTGAAAAACTGTTTTTT
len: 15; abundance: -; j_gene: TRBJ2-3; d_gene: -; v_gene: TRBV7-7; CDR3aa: CASSLSQGSTDTQYF; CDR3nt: TGTGCCAGCAGCTTATCCCAGGGCTCCACAGATACGCAGTATTTT
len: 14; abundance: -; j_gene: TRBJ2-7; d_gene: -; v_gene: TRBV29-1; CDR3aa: CSVDTQGTSYEQYF; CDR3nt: TGCAGCGTTGATACCCAGGGGACCTCCTACGAGCAGTACTTT
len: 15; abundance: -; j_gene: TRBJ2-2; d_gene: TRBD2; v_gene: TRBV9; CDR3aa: CASSVGLAGPGELFF; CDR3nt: TGTGCCAGCAGCGTAGGACTAGCGGGGCCCGGGGAGCTGTTTTTT
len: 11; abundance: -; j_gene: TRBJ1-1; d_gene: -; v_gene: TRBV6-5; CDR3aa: CASSYGTRVFF; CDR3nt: TGTGCCAGCAGTTACGGGACAAGGGTTTTCTTT
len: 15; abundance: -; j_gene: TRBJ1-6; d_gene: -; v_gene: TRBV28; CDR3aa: CASRDMTGAYSPLHF; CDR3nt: TGTGCCAGCAGGGACATGACAGGAGCATATTCACCCCTCCACTTT
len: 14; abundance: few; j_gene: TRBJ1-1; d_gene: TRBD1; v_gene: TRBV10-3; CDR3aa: CAIRDREMNTEAFF; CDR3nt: TGTGCCATCAGGGACAGGGAAATGAACACTGAAGCTTTCTTT
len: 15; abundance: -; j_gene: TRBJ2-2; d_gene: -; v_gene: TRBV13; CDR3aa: CASSEKAPVPGELFF; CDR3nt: TGTGCCAGCAGCGAAAAAGCGCCCGTACCCGGGGAGCTGTTTTTT
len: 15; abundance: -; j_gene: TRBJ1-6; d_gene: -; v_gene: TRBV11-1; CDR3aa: CASSLEGGHNSPLHF; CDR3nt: TGTGCCAGCAGCCTGGAGGGAGGCCATAATTCACCCCTCCACTTT
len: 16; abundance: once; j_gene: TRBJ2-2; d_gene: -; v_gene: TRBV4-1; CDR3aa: CASSQEGGQVSGELFF; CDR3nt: TGCGCCAGCAGCCAAGAGGGAGGACAGGTATCGGGGGAGCTGTTTTTT
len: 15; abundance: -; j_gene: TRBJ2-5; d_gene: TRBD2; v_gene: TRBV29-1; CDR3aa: CSVVRPAGVRETQYF; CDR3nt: TGCAGCGTTGTGCGTCCAGCGGGGGTTAGAGAGACCCAGTACTTC
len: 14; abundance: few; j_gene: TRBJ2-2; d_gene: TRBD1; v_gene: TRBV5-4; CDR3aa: CASRGDRVAGELFF; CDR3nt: TGTGCCAGCCGCGGGGACAGGGTCGCCGGGGAGCTGTTTTTT
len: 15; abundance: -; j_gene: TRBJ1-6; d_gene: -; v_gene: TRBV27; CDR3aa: CASSARQSYNSPLHF; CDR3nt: TGTGCCAGCAGTGCCAGACAGTCCTATAATTCACCCCTCCACTTT
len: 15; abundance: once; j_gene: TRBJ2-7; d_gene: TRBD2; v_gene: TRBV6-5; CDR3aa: CATVKFMGGDYEQYF; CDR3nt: TGTGCCACCGTAAAGTTTATGGGGGGGGACTACGAGCAGTACTTC
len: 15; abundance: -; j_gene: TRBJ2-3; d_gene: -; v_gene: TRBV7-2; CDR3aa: CASSPSLRGTDTQYF; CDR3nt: TGTGCCAGCAGCCCCTCTTTGAGGGGGACAGATACGCAGTATTTT
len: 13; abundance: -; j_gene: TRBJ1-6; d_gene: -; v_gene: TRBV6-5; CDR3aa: CASRTGNNSPLHF; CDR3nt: TGTGCCAGCAGGACTGGAAATAATTCACCCCTCCACTTT
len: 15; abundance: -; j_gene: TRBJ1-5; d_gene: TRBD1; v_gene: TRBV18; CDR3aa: CASSPGGQGSQPQHF; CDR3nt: TGTGCCAGCTCACCAGGGGGACAGGGGAGTCAGCCCCAGCATTTT
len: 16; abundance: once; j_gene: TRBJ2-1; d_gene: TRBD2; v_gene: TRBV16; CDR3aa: CASSQPASGGTTRQFF; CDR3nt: TGTGCCAGCAGCCAACCGGCTAGCGGGGGTACTACTCGGCAGTTCTTC
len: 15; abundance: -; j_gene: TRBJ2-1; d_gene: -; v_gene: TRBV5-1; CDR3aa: CASSLTVRENNEQFF; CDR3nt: TGCGCCAGCAGCTTGACGGTCCGGGAAAATAATGAGCAGTTCTTC
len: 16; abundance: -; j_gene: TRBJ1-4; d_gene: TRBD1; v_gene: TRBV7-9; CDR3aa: CASSFIRDRVNEKLFF; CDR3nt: TGTGCCAGCAGCTTCATTCGGGACAGGGTGAATGAAAAACTGTTTTTT
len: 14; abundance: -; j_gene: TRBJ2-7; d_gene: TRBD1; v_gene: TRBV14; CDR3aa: CASSLRTGLHEQYF; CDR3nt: TGTGCCAGCAGCCTCCGGACAGGCCTACACGAGCAGTACTTC
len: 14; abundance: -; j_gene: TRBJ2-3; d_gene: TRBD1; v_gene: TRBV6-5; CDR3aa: CASNDRGRSDTQYF; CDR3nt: TGTGCCAGCAATGACAGGGGACGGTCAGATACGCAGTATTTT
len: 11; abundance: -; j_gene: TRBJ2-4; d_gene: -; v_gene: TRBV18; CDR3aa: CATIAKNIQYF; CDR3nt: TGTGCCACTATAGCCAAAAACATTCAGTACTTC
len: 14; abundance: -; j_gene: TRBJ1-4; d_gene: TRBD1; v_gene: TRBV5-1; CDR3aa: CASSSDRGGEKLFF; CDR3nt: TGCGCCAGCAGCTCGGACAGGGGGGGGGAAAAACTGTTTTTT
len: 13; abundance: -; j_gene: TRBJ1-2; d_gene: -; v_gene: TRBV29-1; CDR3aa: CSVQTRGGYGYTF; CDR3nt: TGCAGCGTACAAACCCGGGGAGGCTATGGCTACACCTTC
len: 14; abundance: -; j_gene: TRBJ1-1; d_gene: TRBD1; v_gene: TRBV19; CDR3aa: CASSIVTTGERAFF; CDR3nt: TGTGCCAGTAGTATAGTAACTACAGGGGAGCGAGCTTTCTTT
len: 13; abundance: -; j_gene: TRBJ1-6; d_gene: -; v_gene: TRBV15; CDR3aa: CATSRTGTSPLHF; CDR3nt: TGTGCCACCAGCAGAACCGGTACTTCACCCCTCCACTTT
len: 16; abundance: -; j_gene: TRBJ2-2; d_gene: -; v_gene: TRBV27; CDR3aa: CASSFSRYLNTGELFF; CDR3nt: TGTGCCAGCAGTTTTTCCCGGTACCTTAACACCGGGGAGCTGTTTTTT
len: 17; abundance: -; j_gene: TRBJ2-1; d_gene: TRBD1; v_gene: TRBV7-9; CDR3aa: CASSLGHWDRLYNEQFF; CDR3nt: TGTGCCAGCAGCTTAGGACATTGGGACAGGCTATACAATGAGCAGTTCTTC
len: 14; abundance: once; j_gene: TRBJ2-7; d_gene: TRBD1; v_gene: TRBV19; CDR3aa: CASSIGQGAGEQYF; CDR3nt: TGTGCCAGTAGTATCGGACAGGGGGCTGGCGAGCAGTACTTC
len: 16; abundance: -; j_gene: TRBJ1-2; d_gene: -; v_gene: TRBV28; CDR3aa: CASSATRRRAGGGYTF; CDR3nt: TGTGCCAGCAGTGCCACCCGACGGAGGGCGGGGGGTGGCTACACCTTC
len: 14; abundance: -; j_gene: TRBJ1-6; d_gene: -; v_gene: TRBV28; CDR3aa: CASRRSAMISPLHF; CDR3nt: TGTGCCAGCAGGCGGTCGGCAATGATTTCACCCCTCCACTTT
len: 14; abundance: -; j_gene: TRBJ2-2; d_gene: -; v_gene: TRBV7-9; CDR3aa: CASSSDTATGELFF; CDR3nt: TGTGCCAGCAGCTCGGACACCGCTACCGGGGAGCTGTTTTTT
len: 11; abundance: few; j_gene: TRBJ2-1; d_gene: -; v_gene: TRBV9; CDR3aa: CASSYNNEQFF; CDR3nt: TGTGCCAGCAGCTATAACAATGAGCAGTTCTTC
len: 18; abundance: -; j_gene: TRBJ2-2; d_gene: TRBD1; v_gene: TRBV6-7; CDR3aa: CASTVIFRGVAGGGGLFF; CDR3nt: TGTGCCAGCACCGTGATATTCAGGGGAGTAGCAGGGGGTGGGGGGCTGTTTTTT
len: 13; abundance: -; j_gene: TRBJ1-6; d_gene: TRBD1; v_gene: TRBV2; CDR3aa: CASIRDRVSPLHF; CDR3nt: TGTGCCAGCATTCGGGACAGGGTCTCACCCCTCCACTTT
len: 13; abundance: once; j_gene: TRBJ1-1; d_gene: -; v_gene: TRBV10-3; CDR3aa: CAISDIAGPEAFF; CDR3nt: TGTGCCATCAGTGATATTGCAGGGCCTGAAGCTTTCTTT
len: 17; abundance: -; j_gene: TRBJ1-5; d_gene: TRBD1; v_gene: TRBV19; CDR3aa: CASSIRTTGQGVQPQHF; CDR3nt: TGTGCCAGTAGTATAAGAACGACGGGACAGGGTGTTCAGCCCCAGCATTTT
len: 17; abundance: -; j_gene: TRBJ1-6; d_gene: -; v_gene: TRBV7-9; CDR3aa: CASSRADSTSYNSPLHF; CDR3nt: TGTGCCAGCAGCCGTGCCGACAGTACCTCCTATAATTCACCCCTCCACTTT
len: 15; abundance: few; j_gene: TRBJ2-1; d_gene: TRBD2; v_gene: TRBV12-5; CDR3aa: CASGLGSGGPGEQFF; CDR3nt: TGTGCTAGTGGCCTTGGGAGCGGGGGGCCCGGGGAGCAGTTCTTC
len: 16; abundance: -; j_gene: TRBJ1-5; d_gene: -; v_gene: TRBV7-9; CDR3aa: CASSPGHFGGNQPQHF; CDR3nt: TGTGCCAGCAGCCCGGGACACTTTGGTGGCAATCAGCCCCAGCATTTT
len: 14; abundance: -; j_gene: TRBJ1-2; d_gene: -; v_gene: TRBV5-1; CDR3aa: CASSLGGSNYGYTF; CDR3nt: TGCGCCAGCAGCCTTGGGGGCTCTAACTATGGCTACACCTTC
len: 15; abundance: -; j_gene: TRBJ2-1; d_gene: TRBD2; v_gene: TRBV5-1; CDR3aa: CASGGLAGGRNEQFF; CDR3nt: TGCGCCAGCGGGGGTCTAGCGGGGGGGCGTAATGAGCAGTTCTTC